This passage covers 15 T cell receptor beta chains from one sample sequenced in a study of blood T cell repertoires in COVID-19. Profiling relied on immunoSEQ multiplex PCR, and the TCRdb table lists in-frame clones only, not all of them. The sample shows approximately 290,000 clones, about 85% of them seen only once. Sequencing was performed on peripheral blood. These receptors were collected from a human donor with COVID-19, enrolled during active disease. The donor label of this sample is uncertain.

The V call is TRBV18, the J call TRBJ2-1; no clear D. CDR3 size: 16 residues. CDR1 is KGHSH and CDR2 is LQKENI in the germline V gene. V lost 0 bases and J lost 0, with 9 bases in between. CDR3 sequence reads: CASSPPAENSYNEQFF. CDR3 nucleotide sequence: TGTGCCAGCTCACCACCGGCGGAAAACTCCTACAATGAGCAGTTCTTC. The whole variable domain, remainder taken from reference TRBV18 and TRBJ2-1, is NAGVMQNPRHLVRRRGQEARLRCSPMKGHSHVYWYRQLPEEGLKFMVYLQKENIIDESGMPKERFSAEFPKEGPSILRIQQVVRGDSAAYFCASSPPAENSYNEQFFGPGTRLTVL.

The CDR3 protein is CASSVGAGGGTGELFF. CDR3 coding DNA: TGTGCCAGCAGCGTAGGAGCGGGAGGAGGGACCGGGGAGCTGTTTTTT. V gene TRBV9 combines with J gene TRBJ2-2; TRBD2 agrees at 9 bases. CDR1 and CDR2 from the germline V gene are SGDLS and YYNGEE. J was trimmed by 5 bases and V by 0 bases; bases with no gene match: 5. The CDR3 is made up of 16 amino acids.

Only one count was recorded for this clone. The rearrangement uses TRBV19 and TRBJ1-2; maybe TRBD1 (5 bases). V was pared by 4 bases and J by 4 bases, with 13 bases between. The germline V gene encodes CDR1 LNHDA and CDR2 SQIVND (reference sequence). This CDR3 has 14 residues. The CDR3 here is CASSTNRNSYGYTF. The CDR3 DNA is TGTGCCAGTAGTACCAACAGGAATTCCTATGGCTACACCTTC.

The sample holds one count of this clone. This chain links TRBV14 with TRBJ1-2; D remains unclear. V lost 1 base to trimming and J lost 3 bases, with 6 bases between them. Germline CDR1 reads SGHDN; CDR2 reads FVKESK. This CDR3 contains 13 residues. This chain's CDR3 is CASSQGLDYGYTF. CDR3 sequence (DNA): TGTGCCAGCAGCCAAGGACTTGACTATGGCTACACCTTC.

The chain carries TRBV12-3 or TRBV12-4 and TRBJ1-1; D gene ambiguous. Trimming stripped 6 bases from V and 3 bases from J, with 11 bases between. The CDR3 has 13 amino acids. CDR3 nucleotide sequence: TGTGCCAGCAGCCGCGCGTATGACACTGAAGCTTTCTTT. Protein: CASSRAYDTEAFF.

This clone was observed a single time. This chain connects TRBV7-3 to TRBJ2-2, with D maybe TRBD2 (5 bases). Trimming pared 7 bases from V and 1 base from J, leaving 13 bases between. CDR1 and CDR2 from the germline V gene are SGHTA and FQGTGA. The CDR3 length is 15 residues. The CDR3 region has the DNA TGTGCCAGCAACTGGGAGTCGGGGAACACCGGGGAGCTGTTTTTT. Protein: CASNWESGNTGELFF.

CDR3 in DNA: TGTGCCAGCAGCTCTTCGGACAGGGGGACGTATGGCTACACCTTC. This encodes CASSSSDRGTYGYTF. The rearrangement joins TRBV5-6 to TRBJ1-2; 10 nucleotides match TRBD1. The V and J ends lost 3 bases and 5 bases, in that order; junction bases with no gene match: 7. This CDR3 has 15 amino acids. The germline V gene encodes CDR1 SGHDT and CDR2 YYEEEE. Variable domain in full (rest from reference TRBV5-6 and TRBJ1-2): DAGVTQSPTHLIKTRGQQVTLRCSPKSGHDTVSWYQQALGQGPQFIFQYYEEEERQRGNFPDRFSGHQFPNYSSELNVNALLLGDSALYLCASSSSDRGTYGYTFGSGTRLTVV.

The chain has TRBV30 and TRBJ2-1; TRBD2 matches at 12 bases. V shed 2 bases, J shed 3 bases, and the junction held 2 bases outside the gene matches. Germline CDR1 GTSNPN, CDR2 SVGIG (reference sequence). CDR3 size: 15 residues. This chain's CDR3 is CAWSLLAGGYNEQFF. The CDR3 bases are TGTGCCTGGAGTTTACTAGCGGGAGGCTACAATGAGCAGTTCTTC.

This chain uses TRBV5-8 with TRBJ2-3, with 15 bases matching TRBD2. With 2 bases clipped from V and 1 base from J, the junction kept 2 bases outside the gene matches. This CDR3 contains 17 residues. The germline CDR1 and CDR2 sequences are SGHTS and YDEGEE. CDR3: CASSLRTSGRGTDTQYF. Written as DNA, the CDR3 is TGTGCCAGCAGCTTAAGGACTAGCGGGAGGGGCACAGATACGCAGTATTTT.

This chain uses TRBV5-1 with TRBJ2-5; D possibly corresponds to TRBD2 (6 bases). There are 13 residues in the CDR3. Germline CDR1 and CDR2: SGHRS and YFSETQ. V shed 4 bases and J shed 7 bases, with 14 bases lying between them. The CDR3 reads CASSQDTEGTQYF. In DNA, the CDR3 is TGCGCCAGCAGCCAAGACACGGAGGGGACCCAGTACTTC. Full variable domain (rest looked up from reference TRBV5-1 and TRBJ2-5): KAGVTQTPRYLIKTRGQQVTLSCSPISGHRSVSWYQQTPGQGLQFLFEYFSETQRNKGNFPGRFSGRQFSNSRSEMNVSTLELGDSALYLCASSQDTEGTQYFGPGTRLLVL.

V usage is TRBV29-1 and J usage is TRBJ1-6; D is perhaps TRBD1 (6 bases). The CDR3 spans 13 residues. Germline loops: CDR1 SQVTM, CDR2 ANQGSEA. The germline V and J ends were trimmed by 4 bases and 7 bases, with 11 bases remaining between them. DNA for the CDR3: TGCAGCGTTGGGACAGAGCAAAATTCACCCCTCCACTTT. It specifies CSVGTEQNSPLHF.

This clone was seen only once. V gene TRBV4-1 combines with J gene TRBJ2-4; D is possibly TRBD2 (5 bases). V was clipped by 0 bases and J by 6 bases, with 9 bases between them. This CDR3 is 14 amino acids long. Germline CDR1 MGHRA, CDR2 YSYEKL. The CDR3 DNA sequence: TGCGCCAGCAGCCAAGAGGCTAGCCGAAACATTCAGTACTTC. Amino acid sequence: CASSQEASRNIQYF.

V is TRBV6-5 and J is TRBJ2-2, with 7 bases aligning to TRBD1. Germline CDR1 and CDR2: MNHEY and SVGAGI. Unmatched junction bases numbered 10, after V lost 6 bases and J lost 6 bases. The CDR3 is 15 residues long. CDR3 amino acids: CASSVQGYGAGELFF. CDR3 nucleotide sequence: TGTGCCAGCAGCGTACAGGGGTATGGCGCCGGGGAGCTGTTTTTT.

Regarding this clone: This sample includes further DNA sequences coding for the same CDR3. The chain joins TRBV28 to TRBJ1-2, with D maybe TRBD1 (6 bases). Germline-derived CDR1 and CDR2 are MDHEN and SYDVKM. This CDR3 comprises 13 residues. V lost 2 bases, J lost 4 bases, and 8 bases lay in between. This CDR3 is CASSLGGSYGYTF. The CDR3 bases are TGTGCCAGCAGTTTAGGGGGCTCCTATGGCTACACCTTC.

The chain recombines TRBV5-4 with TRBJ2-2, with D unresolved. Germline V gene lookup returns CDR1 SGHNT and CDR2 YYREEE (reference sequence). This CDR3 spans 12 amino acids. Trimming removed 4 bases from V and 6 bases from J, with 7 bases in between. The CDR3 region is CASSLVPGELFF. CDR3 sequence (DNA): TGTGCCAGCAGCCTCGTTCCCGGGGAGCTGTTTTTT.